These T cell receptor beta chains were read from a single sample in a study of blood T cell repertoires in COVID-19. Generated by immunoSEQ multiplex PCR, the TCRdb table keeps only in-frame clones and is missing some. Of about 68,000 clones listed, about nine tenths are singletons. Sequencing was performed on peripheral blood. These receptors came from a man aged 25-40 years with acute or convalescent COVID-19. Both conserved end residues are part of each CDR3. Each record gives: V gene, J gene, CDR3 length, clone size, D gene, CDR3 DNA, CDR3 protein. The D gene is left open where the match is weak. The size of a clone is reported for some rows only, either as once, few or many, or as a class for expanded clones.

TRBV5-5,TRBJ2-1,16,.,TRBD2,TGTGCCAGCAGCCTTAGGAGCGGGAGCCGTCCTGGTGAGCAGTTCTTC,CASSLRSGSRPGEQFF
TRBV5-4,TRBJ1-1,15,.,TRBD1,TGTGCCAGCAGCTTGAGGGACAGGGGGCTGGGTGAAGCTTTCTTT,CASSLRDRGLGEAFF
TRBV27,TRBJ1-4,13,.,.,TGTGCCAGCAGTTCTCTAGGGGATGAAAAACTGTTTTTT,CASSSLGDEKLFF
TRBV4-1,TRBJ2-1,15,.,.,TGCGCCAGCAGCCTCGAACTAGTCCCCAGCAATGAGCAGTTCTTC,CASSLELVPSNEQFF
TRBV11-2,TRBJ1-5,13,.,.,TGTGCCAGCAGCTCCAGGGGCAATCAGCCCCAGCATTTT,CASSSRGNQPQHF
TRBV30,TRBJ2-3,12,.,.,TGTGCCTGGACGAAACTAACAGATACGCAGTATTTT,CAWTKLTDTQYF
TRBV28,TRBJ1-2,12,.,.,TGTGCCAGCAGTTTAGAGGTTTATGGCTACACCTTC,CASSLEVYGYTF
TRBV5-1,TRBJ2-7,15,.,.,TGCGCCAGCAGCCCCCGCCAGGGGACGACCTACGAGCAGTACTTC,CASSPRQGTTYEQYF
TRBV24-1,TRBJ2-7,13,.,.,TGTGCCACCAGTGGCCCCGGGGTCCACGAGCAGTACTTC,CATSGPGVHEQYF
TRBV7-9,TRBJ2-1,16,.,TRBD2,TGTGCCAGCAGACGGACTAGCGGGAGAGGTTACAATGAGCAGTTCTTC,CASRRTSGRGYNEQFF
TRBV30,TRBJ2-1,15,.,.,TGTGCCTGGAGTGGTCGAAGCGGGATAGGGGGTGAGCAGTTCTTC,CAWSGRSGIGGEQFF
TRBV7-2,TRBJ2-3,13,.,.,TGTGCCAGCAGCCTAGGGCGCACAGATACGCAGTATTTT,CASSLGRTDTQYF
TRBV5-1,TRBJ2-3,15,.,.,TGCGCCAGCAGCTTGACCCGGGAGAGCACAGATACGCAGTATTTT,CASSLTRESTDTQYF
TRBV21-1,TRBJ1-1,10,.,.,TGTGCCAGCAGCTCCGCTGAAGCTTTCTTT,CASSSAEAFF
TRBV6-1,TRBJ1-6,16,.,.,TGTGCCAGCAGTGGAGGGGGTTCAGGGGTCTTATCACCCCTCCACTTT,CASSGGGSGVLSPLHF
TRBV7-3,TRBJ2-1,16,.,TRBD2,TGTGCCAGCAGCCCACGCGAGACTAGCGGGAGGGGGGAGCAGTTCTTC,CASSPRETSGRGEQFF
TRBV24-1,TRBJ2-1,16,.,.,TGTGCCACCAGTGATTTTACAACGGCCGGGTCGAATGAGCAGTTCTTC,CATSDFTTAGSNEQFF
TRBV25-1,TRBJ2-7,15,.,TRBD1,TGTGCCAGCAGTGAAATGACAGGGTACTCCTACGAGCAGTACTTC,CASSEMTGYSYEQYF
TRBV2,TRBJ2-6,15,.,TRBD1,TGTGCCAGCAGTCAGACAGGGTCTGGGGCCAACGTCCTGACTTTC,CASSQTGSGANVLTF
TRBV4-1,TRBJ2-5,13,.,.,TGCGCCAGCAGCCAAGTAGTCCCGGAGACCCAGTACTTC,CASSQVVPETQYF
TRBV2,TRBJ2-1,13,.,.,TGTGCCAGCAAACTAAGGGGGTCCTATGAGCAGTTCTTC,CASKLRGSYEQFF
TRBV7-9,TRBJ2-5,11,.,TRBD1,TGTGCCAGCAGCCCAGGGGGTAACCAGTACTTC,CASSPGGNQYF
TRBV2,TRBJ1-1,13,.,.,TGTGCCAGCAGTGAGCGCATGAACACTGAAGCTTTCTTT,CASSERMNTEAFF
TRBV4-1,TRBJ2-7,17,.,TRBD2,TGCGCCAGCAGCCAAGGGACTAGCGGCACTAGCTCCTACGAGCAGTACTTC,CASSQGTSGTSSYEQYF
TRBV21-1,TRBJ1-1,17,.,.,TGTGCCAGGAGCCCACTGGACAGGGCTTTAAAGGACACTGAAGCTTTCTTT,CARSPLDRALKDTEAFF
TRBV3-1/TRBV3-2,TRBJ2-1,12,.,.,TGTGCCAGCAGCCAAGCTAGTGGTGAGCAGTTCTTC,CASSQASGEQFF
TRBV13,TRBJ2-3,15,.,.,TGTGCCAGCAGCCCCCACAGGGACAGCACAGATACGCAGTATTTT,CASSPHRDSTDTQYF
TRBV6-5,TRBJ2-1,14,.,.,TGTGCCAGCAGTTACAGGACAGACTACAATGAGCAGTTCTTC,CASSYRTDYNEQFF
TRBV19,TRBJ1-5,13,.,.,TGTGCCACCCTAGGACACTTAAATCAGCCCCAGCATTTT,CATLGHLNQPQHF
TRBV6-5,TRBJ1-3,14,.,.,TGTGCCAGCGATACGAGGAGCTCTGGAAACACCATATATTTT,CASDTRSSGNTIYF
TRBV28,TRBJ1-5,16,.,.,TGTGCCAGCAGTTTATTAGGGAGGACCGGCAATCAGCCCCAGCATTTT,CASSLLGRTGNQPQHF
TRBV27,TRBJ2-1,15,.,.,TGTGCCAGCAGTGAAGTGATTGCCGGAGTAGATGGGCAGTTCTTC,CASSEVIAGVDGQFF
TRBV25-1,TRBJ1-2,14,once,TRBD1,TGTGCCAGCAGTGACTCGGACAGGCTAGAAGGCTACACCTTC,CASSDSDRLEGYTF
TRBV6-5,TRBJ1-5,13,.,.,TGTGCCAGCAGTCCCCGGTGGGCTCAGCCCCAGCATTTT,CASSPRWAQPQHF
TRBV18,TRBJ1-5,16,.,.,TGTGCCAGCTCCGGGGGAGGGCCCGGGAGCAATCAGCCCCAGCATTTT,CASSGGGPGSNQPQHF
TRBV7-8,TRBJ2-5,16,.,TRBD1,TGTGCCAGCAGCGTGAGACCCGGGACAGGGAAAGAGACCCAGTACTTC,CASSVRPGTGKETQYF
TRBV21-1,TRBJ2-7,15,few,.,TGTGCCCCCCCGGGGGAGCGGGAGGCCCCCTACGAGCAGTACTTC,CAPPGEREAPYEQYF
TRBV4-1,TRBJ1-1,14,.,.,TGCGCCAGCAGCCAAGAGGGGGCGAACACTGAAGCTTTCTTT,CASSQEGANTEAFF
TRBV15,TRBJ1-1,16,.,.,TGTGCCACCAGCAGAGATCCTTTGGGGGGGCTCACTGAAGCTTTCTTT,CATSRDPLGGLTEAFF
TRBV5-1,TRBJ2-7,15,.,TRBD1,TGCGCCAGCAGCCTATGGGGGACAGGGATTTACGAGCAGTACTTC,CASSLWGTGIYEQYF
TRBV28,TRBJ2-7,12,.,.,TGTGCCAGCAGGCCGGGGTTCCGGGAGCAGTACTTC,CASRPGFREQYF
TRBV3-1/TRBV3-2,TRBJ2-7,12,.,.,TGTGCCAGCAGCCGTTCCTTCTACGAGCAGTACTTC,CASSRSFYEQYF
TRBV19,TRBJ1-1,15,.,.,TGTGCCAGTAGTATAGTAGGCAGGGGGAACACTGAAGCTTTCTTT,CASSIVGRGNTEAFF
TRBV21-1,TRBJ2-1,14,.,.,TGTGCCAGCATAGGGGGAGGGCCGGGCAATGAGCAGTTCTTC,CASIGGGPGNEQFF
TRBV2,TRBJ1-2,15,.,TRBD1,TGTGCCAGCAGATTTGGACAGGCAACTAACTATGGCTACACCTTC,CASRFGQATNYGYTF